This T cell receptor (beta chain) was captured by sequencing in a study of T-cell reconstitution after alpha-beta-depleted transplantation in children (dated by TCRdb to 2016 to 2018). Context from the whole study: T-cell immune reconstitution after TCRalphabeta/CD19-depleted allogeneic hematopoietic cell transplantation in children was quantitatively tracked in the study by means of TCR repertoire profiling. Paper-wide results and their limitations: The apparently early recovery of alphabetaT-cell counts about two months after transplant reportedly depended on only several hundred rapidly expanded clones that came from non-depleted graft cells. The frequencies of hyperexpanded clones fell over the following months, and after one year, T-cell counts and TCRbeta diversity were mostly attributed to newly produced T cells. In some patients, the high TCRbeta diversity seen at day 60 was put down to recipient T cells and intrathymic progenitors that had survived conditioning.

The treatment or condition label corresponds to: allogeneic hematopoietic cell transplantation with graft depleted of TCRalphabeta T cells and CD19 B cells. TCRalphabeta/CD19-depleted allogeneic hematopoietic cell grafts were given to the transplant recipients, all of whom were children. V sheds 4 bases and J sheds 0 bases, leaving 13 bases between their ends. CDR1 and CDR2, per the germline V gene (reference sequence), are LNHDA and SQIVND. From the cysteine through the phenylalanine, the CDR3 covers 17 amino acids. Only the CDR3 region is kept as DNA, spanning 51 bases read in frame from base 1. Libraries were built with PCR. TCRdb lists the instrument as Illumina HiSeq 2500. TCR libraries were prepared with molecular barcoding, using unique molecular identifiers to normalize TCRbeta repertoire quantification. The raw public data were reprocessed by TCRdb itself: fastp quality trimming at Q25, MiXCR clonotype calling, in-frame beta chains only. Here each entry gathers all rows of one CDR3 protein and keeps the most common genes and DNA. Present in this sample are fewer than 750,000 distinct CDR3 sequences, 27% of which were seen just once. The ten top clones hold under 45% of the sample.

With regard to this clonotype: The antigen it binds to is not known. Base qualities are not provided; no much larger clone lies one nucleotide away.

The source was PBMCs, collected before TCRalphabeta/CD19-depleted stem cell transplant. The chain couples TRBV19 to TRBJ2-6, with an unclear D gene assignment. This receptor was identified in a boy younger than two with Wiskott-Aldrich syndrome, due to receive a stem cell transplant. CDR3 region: CASSTQQFSSGANVLTF. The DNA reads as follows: TGTGCCAGTAGTACGCAACAATTCTCCTCTGGGGCCAACGTCCTGACTTTC.